The entry below describes one TCR beta chain. Its antigen is currently unknown. J was trimmed by 2 bases and V by 5 bases; bases with no gene match: 4. Germline CDR1 and CDR2: SGHAT and FQDESV (reference sequence). The CDR3 has 14 amino acids. This sample is part of a study of cytomegalovirus exposure and HLA in healthy donors. Study results and limitations: Under in vitro conditions, a few CMV-associated chains were confirmed as specific for CMV antigens. That first-cohort TCR clusters tended to co-occur in the 120 or so validation repertoires was found in a later analysis. Reportedly, diagnosis of cytomegalovirus status by the classifier showed high specificity and sensitivity.

Data came from immunoSEQ multiplex PCR; TCRdb stores just in-frame clones and leaves some out. In the table there are 65,000 to 90,000 clones, 85% to 95% of which are singletons. The rearrangement joins TRBV11-1 to TRBJ2-5, with TRBD1 matching 8 bases. Sequenced sample: PBMCs. This TCR came from a man younger than 35 in good health and CMV-seronegative. The CDR3 DNA reads TGTGCCAGCAGCCCCCGGACAGGGCAAGAGACCCAGTACTTC. This gives the protein CASSPRTGQETQYF.